These 30 T cell receptor beta chains were all obtained from the same sample, sequenced in a study of beta chain features in type 1 diabetes (dated by TCRdb to the late 2010s). Receptors were amplified or captured by the immunoSEQ multiplex PCR assay. The High Capacity cDNA Reverse Transcription Kit was used to reverse transcribe all of the isolated RNA, meaning that expressed TCRB transcripts were what got sequenced. In its TCRdb copy, this immuneACCESS table keeps in-frame sequences only and misses some clones. Where compared with another copy, unresolved V genes explain less than half of these, and the others have no known cause. This sample gives 65,000 to 100,000 clones in total; around a third of them show up just once. The biggest ten clones account for over 0.35% of the sample. Input material: stem cell memory CD4+ T cells from blood. The cell subset or site label, read with the paper, signifies: stem cell-like memory CD4+ T cells. The receptors derive from a young woman in good health.

There are a few counts of this clone. The chain recombines TRBV5-4 with TRBJ2-5; 9 bases match TRBD2. CDR1 is SGHNT and CDR2 is YYREEE in the germline V gene (reference sequence). The CDR3 sequence is 17 residues long. After removal of 0 bases from V and 4 bases from J, the junction contained 10 bases not matched to a gene. CDR3 sequence (DNA): TGTGCCAGCAGCTTGGGGAGGGGAGCGGGAGGAGCAGAGACCCAGTACTTC. Residues: CASSLGRGAGGAETQYF.

This clone came up a few times. V gene TRBV5-1 combines with J gene TRBJ1-6; 8 bases line up with TRBD1. The CDR3 runs to 14 residues. Germline loops: CDR1 SGHRS, CDR2 YFSETQ. V shed 3 bases, J shed 8 bases, and the junction held 4 bases outside the gene matches. CDR3 in DNA: TGCGCCAGCAGCTCGGGACAGGAAGATTCACCCCTCCACTTT. Protein sequence: CASSSGQEDSPLHF.

This rearrangement joins TRBV7-9 to TRBJ1-4; 8 nucleotides align to TRBD1. V was clipped by 7 bases and J by 6 bases; unmatched bases: 19. The germline CDR1 and CDR2 sequences are SEHNR and FQNEAQ (reference sequence). The CDR3 totals 18 residues. CDR3 sequence (DNA): TGTGCCAGCACCTCAACAAACATACCGGGACAGGAGTATGAAAAACTGTTTTTT. It yields the protein CASTSTNIPGQEYEKLFF.

This sequence joins TRBV10-3 and TRBJ2-7, with a possible D match to TRBD1 (7 bases). Trimming took off 9 bases at V and 3 bases at J, with 18 bases between the two ends. This CDR3 is built from 14 residues. Per the germline V gene, CDR1 is ENHRY and CDR2 is SYGVKD. The CDR3 is CAIGGRGDVYEQYF. Here the CDR3 DNA reads TGTGCCATTGGGGGCAGGGGGGACGTCTACGAGCAGTACTTC.

The rearrangement links TRBV11-3 to TRBJ2-5, with 8 positions matching TRBD1. The CDR3 contains 15 residues. The germline CDR1 and CDR2 sequences are SGHNT and YENEEA. With 5 bases clipped from V and 5 bases from J, the junction kept 10 bases outside the gene matches. The CDR3 protein is CASSPRQGTGETQYF. CDR3 sequence (DNA): TGTGCCAGCAGCCCCAGACAGGGGACGGGTGAGACCCAGTACTTC.

V usage is TRBV5-1 and J usage is TRBJ1-2; D not certain. The germline V gene encodes CDR1 SGHRS and CDR2 YFSETQ. V lost 0 bases and J 5 bases, leaving 11 bases between the germline ends. The length of the CDR3 is 14 residues. CDR3: CASSLATDYYGYTF. The CDR3 DNA sequence: TGCGCCAGCAGCTTGGCTACAGATTATTATGGCTACACCTTC.

The chain uses TRBV5-5 and TRBJ2-2; D is perhaps TRBD2 (6 bases). V was cut by 4 bases and J by 4 bases, with 11 bases left in between. The length of the CDR3 is 14 residues. Germline CDR1 reads SGHKS; CDR2 reads YYEKEE (reference sequence). CDR3 coding DNA: TGTGCCAGCAGCCGTCTAGCGCCCACCGGGGAGCTGTTTTTT. It codes for CASSRLAPTGELFF.

This clone was detected a few times. V usage is TRBV4-2 and J usage is TRBJ2-7; D is unresolved. Germline V gene sequence: CDR1 LGHNA, CDR2 YNFKEQ. The V end lost 0 bases, the J end lost 3 bases, and 12 bases lay between the germline ends. The CDR3 extends over 15 amino acids. The chain's CDR3 is CASSQEGGPGYEQYF. CDR3 coding DNA: TGTGCCAGCAGCCAAGAAGGCGGTCCCGGCTACGAGCAGTACTTC.

The J gene is TRBJ2-3, the V gene TRBV18, with no clear D. This CDR3 spans 11 amino acids. With 3 bases removed from V and 10 bases from J, the gap between germline ends came to 8 bases. Germline V gives CDR1 KGHSH, CDR2 LQKENI. The DNA for the CDR3 is TGTGCCAGCTCACCCAGCGTAGCGCAGTATTTT. This encodes CASSPSVAQYF. Looking up the rest from reference TRBV18 and TRBJ2-3 gives the full variable domain: NAGVMQNPRHLVRRRGQEARLRCSPMKGHSHVYWYRQLPEEGLKFMVYLQKENIIDESGMPKERFSAEFPKEGPSILRIQQVVRGDSAAYFCASSPSVAQYFGPGTRLTVL.

This chain joins TRBV9 and TRBJ1-1; D remains unclear. Germline lookup yields CDR1 SGDLS and CDR2 YYNGEE. This CDR3 spans 15 amino acids. V gave up 0 bases and J gave up 4 bases, with 13 bases separating them. The DNA for the CDR3 is TGTGCCAGCAGCGTAGGGGCCCCCCCAGGCACTGAAGCTTTCTTT. Translated: CASSVGAPPGTEAFF.

The chain is built from TRBV18 and TRBJ2-7; D is undetermined. In germline, CDR1 is KGHSH, CDR2 LQKENI. The CDR3 sequence is 13 residues long. Trimming removed 1 base from V and 3 bases from J, with 7 bases in between. The DNA for the CDR3 is TGTGCCAGCTCACCACGTCAGCGCTACGAGCAGTACTTC. Translation: CASSPRQRYEQYF.

The rearrangement links TRBV21-1 to TRBJ2-7; TRBD2, the D gene given by the table, was not confirmed from the DNA. TRBV21-1 is a pseudogene. The CDR3 runs 16 residues. Written as DNA, the CDR3 is TGTGCCAGCAGCAAAGCGCGGCGGGAGGGATCCTACGAGCAGTACTTC. This codes for CASSKARREGSYEQYF.

The rearrangement links TRBV5-6 to TRBJ2-3; 15 bases match TRBD2. With V trimmed by 4 bases and J by 2 bases, 8 bases remained unmatched. The CDR3 has 18 residues. Germline V gives CDR1 SGHDT, CDR2 YYEEEE. CDR3 bases: TGTGCCAGCAGCCCTGGACTAGCGGGAGGGCCCGACACAGATACGCAGTATTTT. The encoded protein is CASSPGLAGGPDTDTQYF.

This clone has just one count. The V and J genes are TRBV27 and TRBJ1-5, with TRBD1 identical over 9 bases. The V gene end was trimmed by 5 bases and the J gene end by 7 bases; junction bases not matched to a gene: 3. CDR3 length: 13 residues. CDR1 is MNHEY, CDR2 SMNVEV, per germline (reference sequence). CDR3 sequence: CASSRTGVQPQHF. The CDR3 region has the DNA TGTGCCAGCAGTCGGACAGGGGTACAGCCCCAGCATTTT.

A few counts support this clone. Here the CDR3 reads CASSHQGATFF. DNA of the CDR3: TGTGCCAGCAGCCATCAGGGGGCAACTTTCTTT. This sequence joins TRBV14 and TRBJ1-1, with 8 bases lining up with TRBD1. CDR3 length equals 11 residues. CDR1 is SGHDN, CDR2 FVKESK, per germline. Trimming took 3 bases from V and 12 from J; bases not matched to a gene: 3.

This sequence joins TRBV30 and TRBJ2-2; D may be TRBD2 (5 bases). Trimming removed 1 base from V and 8 bases from J, with 14 bases in between. CDR1 and CDR2 (germline): GTSNPN, SVGIG (reference sequence). The CDR3 totals 14 residues. CDR3 residues: CAWSALQRGGELFF. CDR3 DNA sequence: TGTGCCTGGAGTGCCCTCCAGCGAGGGGGGGAGCTGTTTTTT.

The sample holds a few counts of this clone. The chain carries TRBV13 and TRBJ2-3, with 13 bases lining up with TRBD2. The CDR3 spans 15 residues. The germline gives CDR1 PRHDT, CDR2 FYEKMQ (reference sequence). After removal of 5 bases from V and 6 bases from J, the junction contained 5 bases not matched to a gene. CDR3 in amino acids: CASSPRTSGSDTQYF. Written as DNA, the CDR3 is TGTGCCAGCAGCCCCAGGACTAGCGGGAGCGATACGCAGTATTTT.

This clone was picked up a small number of times. The rearrangement uses TRBV5-1 and TRBJ1-1, with D uncertain. Trimming removed 7 bases from V and 3 bases from J, with 16 bases in between. This CDR3 has 14 amino acids. Per germline, CDR1 SGHRS and CDR2 YFSETQ. The chain's CDR3 is CASFTRPQDTEAFF. CDR3 nucleotide sequence: TGCGCCAGCTTTACTCGCCCCCAGGACACTGAAGCTTTCTTT.

The rearrangement uses TRBV6-5 and TRBJ1-4, with 8 bases aligning to TRBD1. CDR1 and CDR2 from the germline V gene are MNHEY and SVGAGI. Trimming cost V 9 bases and J 7 bases; bases outside gene matches: 13. CDR3 length equals 15 residues. The CDR3 spells CASRDEGTGAEKLFF. In DNA form, the CDR3 reads TGTGCCAGTCGGGATGAGGGGACAGGAGCTGAAAAACTGTTTTTT.

This clone was counted at least ten times. This chain joins TRBV15 and TRBJ2-7; 8 nucleotides line up with TRBD1. The CDR3 has 15 amino acids. Germline V gene sequence: CDR1 LNHNV, CDR2 YYDKDF (reference sequence). Unmatched junction bases numbered 3, after V lost 0 bases and J lost 2 bases. DNA of the CDR3: TGTGCCACCAGCAGAGAGACAGGGGCAGCCTACGAGCAGTACTTC. This gives the protein CATSRETGAAYEQYF.

The chain combines TRBV7-8 with TRBJ2-5; 8 bases align to TRBD2. Germline lookup yields CDR1 SGHVS and CDR2 FQNEAQ. With 1 base clipped from V and 5 bases from J, the junction kept 12 bases outside the gene matches. This CDR3 contains 17 residues. CDR3: CASSLDIGGADSETQYF. CDR3 sequence (DNA): TGTGCCAGCAGCTTAGATATCGGGGGGGCCGATAGCGAGACCCAGTACTTC.

The chain couples TRBV30 to TRBJ1-3; D remains ambiguous. V was trimmed by 2 bases and J by 7 bases, leaving 6 bases between them. Germline CDR1 reads GTSNPN; CDR2 reads SVGIG (reference sequence). This CDR3 is 11 amino acids long. The CDR3 nucleotides are TGTGCCTGGAGTCTTGTCAACACCATATATTTT. Translated, it gives CAWSLVNTIYF. The full variable domain, rest sourced from reference TRBV30 and TRBJ1-3, is SQTIHQWPATLVQPVGSPLSLECTVEGTSNPNLYWYRQAAGRGLQLLFYSVGIGQISSEVPQNLSASRPQDRQFILSSKKLLLSDSGFYLCAWSLVNTIYFGEGSWLTVV.

This clone turned up a few times. The chain recombines TRBV15 with TRBJ1-3; 8 nucleotides match TRBD1. V was clipped by 5 bases and J by 2 bases; unmatched bases: 5. The CDR3 is made up of 15 amino acids. Germline V gives CDR1 LNHNV, CDR2 YYDKDF (reference sequence). The CDR3: CATSESQGAGNTIYF. CDR3 in DNA: TGTGCCACCAGCGAATCACAGGGGGCTGGAAACACCATATATTTT. Combining the CDR3 with reference TRBV15 and TRBJ1-3 gives the whole variable domain DAMVIQNPRYQVTQFGKPVTLSCSQTLNHNVMYWYQQKSSQAPKLLFHYYDKDFNNEADTPDNFQSRRPNTSFCFLDIRSPGLGDTAMYLCATSESQGAGNTIYFGEGSWLTVV.

Only a few counts were recorded for this clone. An end of the junction differs from the germline gene, which may be a read error. V usage is TRBV2 and J usage is TRBJ2-7; 9 bases are a match to TRBD1. The CDR3 consists of 14 residues. Germline values: CDR1 SNHLY, CDR2 FYNNEI. In DNA form, the CDR3 reads TGTGCCAGCAGTGAAGCCCCGGGACAGGGTCCCTATGGCTTC. It codes for CASSEAPGQGPYGF.

The V gene is TRBV5-4, the J gene TRBJ1-1; a possible D gene is TRBD1 (5 bases). Trimming pared 0 bases from V and 4 bases from J, leaving 10 bases between. The CDR3 loop spans 14 amino acids. Germline-derived CDR1 and CDR2 are SGHNT and YYREEE (reference sequence). The CDR3 reads CASSLDARATEAFF. CDR3 nucleotides: TGTGCCAGCAGCTTGGATGCCAGGGCCACTGAAGCTTTCTTT.

This clone was counted between two and nine times. The chain employs TRBV9 and TRBJ2-7; 7 bases line up with TRBD1. The CDR3 is 14 amino acids. The germline V gene has CDR1 SGDLS and CDR2 YYNGEE. V trimming: 3 bases; J trimming: 2 bases; junction bases outside the gene matches: 5. CDR3 sequence reads: CASSAPGQTYEQYF. The DNA of the CDR3 is TGTGCCAGCAGCGCTCCGGGACAGACCTACGAGCAGTACTTC.

V usage is TRBV7-9 and J usage is TRBJ1-2; D ambiguous. From germline, CDR1 is SEHNR and CDR2 FQNEAQ (reference sequence). The ends were cut back, 6 bases at V and 0 bases at J, with 14 bases in the middle. The CDR3 contains 15 residues. CDR3 sequence: CASRPPAEPNYGYTF. For the CDR3, the DNA is TGTGCCAGCAGACCCCCCGCGGAACCTAACTATGGCTACACCTTC.

This clone has a handful of counts. V and J are TRBV30 and TRBJ1-5; 9 positions agree with TRBD1. V lost 1 base and J lost 4; bases outside the gene matches: 2. Germline CDR1 is GTSNPN and CDR2 is SVGIG (reference sequence). The CDR3 sequence is 14 residues long. The CDR3 loop reads CAWSDGTGNQPQHF. CDR3 in DNA: TGTGCCTGGAGTGACGGGACAGGGAATCAGCCCCAGCATTTT. The whole variable domain, remainder taken from reference TRBV30 and TRBJ1-5, is SQTIHQWPATLVQPVGSPLSLECTVEGTSNPNLYWYRQAAGRGLQLLFYSVGIGQISSEVPQNLSASRPQDRQFILSSKKLLLSDSGFYLCAWSDGTGNQPQHFGDGTRLSIL.

This clone was seen a few times. V and J are TRBV19 and TRBJ2-7, with 7 bases lining up with TRBD2. V lost 6 bases, J lost 1 base, and 12 bases stayed unmatched. Germline CDR1 reads LNHDA; CDR2 reads SQIVND (reference sequence). The CDR3 contains 16 residues. CDR3 in amino acids: CASSPLRGEGSYEQYF. The CDR3, as DNA: TGTGCCAGTAGCCCCCTTCGGGGGGAGGGTTCCTACGAGCAGTACTTC.

A few counts support this clone. The chain links TRBV30 to TRBJ1-6; unclear D gene. The ends were cut back, 4 bases at V and 2 bases at J, with 12 bases in the middle. The germline V gene encodes CDR1 GTSNPN and CDR2 SVGIG (reference sequence). This CDR3 region has 15 residues. As DNA, the CDR3 is TGTGCCTGGAAGAGGGATTGGCCCTATAATTCACCCCTCCACTTT. It specifies CAWKRDWPYNSPLHF. Using reference TRBV30 and TRBJ1-6 for the parts outside the CDR3, the full variable domain is SQTIHQWPATLVQPVGSPLSLECTVEGTSNPNLYWYRQAAGRGLQLLFYSVGIGQISSEVPQNLSASRPQDRQFILSSKKLLLSDSGFYLCAWKRDWPYNSPLHFGNGTRLTVT.